The 27 T cell receptor beta chains below come from one sample, sequenced in a study of T cell changes during pregnancy in multiple sclerosis. TCRdb keeps only in-frame clones here, not all; method: immunoSEQ multiplex PCR. Among 90,000 to 150,000 clones listed, about 94% were seen once. The sample here was peripheral blood, taken before pregnancy. The receptors were sampled from a female donor with multiple sclerosis, enrolled in a pregnancy study.

CDR3 in DNA: TGTGCCAGCAGTCTCCAGCGGGGAGGCCAGCCCCAGCATTTT. Protein: CASSLQRGGQPQHF. This chain joins TRBV27 and TRBJ1-5; D is undetermined. V lost 5 bases and J lost 7, with 15 bases in between. The germline V gene has CDR1 MNHEY and CDR2 SMNVEV (reference sequence). The CDR3 runs 14 residues.

The J gene is TRBJ2-1, the V gene TRBV6-4, with TRBD2 matching over 9 bases. The CDR3 extends over 16 amino acids. With V trimmed by 3 bases and J by 2 bases, 5 bases remained unmatched. CDR1 MRHNA and CDR2 SNTAGT come from the germline V gene. As DNA, the CDR3 is TGTGCCAGCAGTGAAGAGGGCGGGGGGGCCTACAATGAGCAGTTCTTC. It encodes CASSEEGGGAYNEQFF.

The gene calls are TRBV7-6 and TRBJ2-2, with D possibly TRBD2 on 5 matching bases. Trimming took 4 bases from V and 0 from J, leaving 9 bases between them. The CDR3 is 15 amino acids. Germline V lookup: CDR1 SGHVS, CDR2 FNYEAQ. The CDR3 is CASSSAGANTGELFF. Here the CDR3 DNA reads TGTGCCAGCAGCTCGGCCGGGGCGAACACCGGGGAGCTGTTTTTT.

The chain recombines TRBV5-1 with TRBJ2-7; 8 nucleotides agree with TRBD1. CDR1 is SGHRS, CDR2 YFSETQ, per germline. With V trimmed by 4 bases and J by 0 bases, 6 bases remained unmatched. This CDR3 region has 15 residues. CDR3 sequence: CASSPTGGSSYEQYF. CDR3 in DNA: TGCGCCAGCAGCCCTACAGGGGGTAGCTCCTACGAGCAGTACTTC.

The V and J genes are TRBV6-5 and TRBJ1-1; 7 bases align to TRBD1. V was pared by 6 bases and J by 4 bases, with 5 bases of the junction left unmatched. CDR1 and CDR2 from the germline V gene are MNHEY and SVGAGI. CDR3 length equals 13 residues. The CDR3 loop reads CASSRQGGTEAFF. The CDR3 DNA follows: TGTGCCAGCAGCCGACAGGGAGGCACTGAAGCTTTCTTT.

The J gene is TRBJ2-7, the V gene TRBV5-1, with D possibly matching TRBD1 (7 bases). Germline V lookup: CDR1 SGHRS, CDR2 YFSETQ. The CDR3 is 14 amino acids. V lost 0 bases, J lost 6 bases, and 13 bases lay in between. As DNA, the CDR3 is TGCGCCAGCAGCTTGGGGCAGGGGGGACGCGAGCAGTACTTC. Translating gives CASSLGQGGREQYF.

J is TRBJ2-4 and V is TRBV5-1, with 14 bases fitting TRBD2. The J segment lost 0 bases and the V segment lost 0 bases, leaving 5 bases of the junction unmatched. Germline V CDR1 and CDR2: SGHRS, YFSETQ. The CDR3 is 19 residues long. CDR3 residues: CASSLVGLAGGLAKNIQYF. The CDR3 nucleotides are TGCGCCAGCAGCTTGGTCGGACTAGCGGGAGGTCTAGCCAAAAACATTCAGTACTTC.

The chain employs TRBV2 and TRBJ2-2; perhaps TRBD1 as D (6 bases). The V gene lost 4 bases and the J gene lost 0 bases, with 12 bases spanning the gap. The V gene's germline CDR1 is SNHLY and CDR2 FYNNEI. The length of the CDR3 is 16 residues. CDR3 DNA sequence: TGTGCCAGCAGTGCTGGACAGCCACCGAACACCGGGGAGCTGTTTTTT. Protein sequence: CASSAGQPPNTGELFF.

This rearrangement joins TRBV5-1 to TRBJ2-5, with 8 bases aligning to TRBD2. Trimming at V came to 0 bases and at J to 5 bases, leaving 12 bases not matched to a gene. Germline CDR1 reads SGHRS; CDR2 reads YFSETQ. The CDR3 spans 17 residues. CDR3 DNA: TGCGCCAGCAGCTTGGGCGGGGGGCAGGGGATGATCGAGACCCAGTACTTC. Amino acid sequence: CASSLGGGQGMIETQYF.

The chain employs TRBV5-1 and TRBJ2-7; 8 bases are shared with TRBD2. This CDR3 is built from 16 residues. V shed 6 bases, J shed 0 bases, and the junction held 11 bases outside the gene matches. Germline V gives CDR1 SGHRS, CDR2 YFSETQ. The CDR3 DNA sequence: TGCGCCAGCAAGATAGCGGGAACTGGGTCCTCCTACGAGCAGTACTTC. The encoded protein is CASKIAGTGSSYEQYF. Drawing the rest from reference TRBV5-1 and TRBJ2-7, the complete variable domain is KAGVTQTPRYLIKTRGQQVTLSCSPISGHRSVSWYQQTPGQGLQFLFEYFSETQRNKGNFPGRFSGRQFSNSRSEMNVSTLELGDSALYLCASKIAGTGSSYEQYFGPGTRLTVT.

V is TRBV6-5 and J is TRBJ2-7; 10 bases match TRBD1. The CDR3 consists of 15 residues. V shed 5 bases, J shed 2 bases, and the junction held 6 bases outside the gene matches. In germline, CDR1 is MNHEY, CDR2 SVGAGI. In nucleotides, the CDR3 is TGTGCCAGCAGTCGACAGGGGGCGCAGACCTACGAGCAGTACTTC. This gives the protein CASSRQGAQTYEQYF.

This chain links TRBV9 with TRBJ2-1; D is perhaps TRBD2 (5 bases). In germline, CDR1 is SGDLS, CDR2 YYNGEE. The ends were cut back, 4 bases at V and 4 bases at J, with 18 bases in the middle. The CDR3 totals 16 residues. CDR3 nucleotides: TGTGCCAGCAGCTTCGCGAGTAGGGAGCGTTACAATGAGCAGTTCTTC. Translation: CASSFASRERYNEQFF. The entire variable domain, with the rest obtained from reference TRBV9 and TRBJ2-1, is as follows: DSGVTQTPKHLITATGQRVTLRCSPRSGDLSVYWYQQSLDQGLQFLIQYYNGEERAKGNILERFSAQQFPDLHSELNLSSLELGDSALYFCASSFASRERYNEQFFGPGTRLTVL.

V is TRBV28 and J is TRBJ2-1, with D perhaps TRBD2 (5 bases). CDR3 size: 16 residues. Trimming pared 6 bases from V and 8 bases from J, leaving 23 bases between. Germline CDR1 reads MDHEN; CDR2 reads SYDVKM. The CDR3 reads CASSSRTASSGDEQFF. Here the CDR3 DNA reads TGTGCCAGCAGCTCGCGGACTGCCTCGAGTGGGGATGAGCAGTTCTTC.

The rearrangement joins TRBV28 to TRBJ1-4; D gene uncertain. With 7 bases removed from V and 6 bases from J, the gap between germline ends came to 15 bases. This CDR3 is 14 amino acids long. The germline V gene has CDR1 MDHEN and CDR2 SYDVKM. The CDR3 loop reads CASKAGGGYEKLFF. The CDR3 nucleotides read TGTGCCAGCAAAGCCGGCGGAGGTTATGAAAAACTGTTTTTT.

The chain recombines TRBV13 with TRBJ2-1; 7 nucleotides match TRBD1. This CDR3 is 17 amino acids long. Germline CDR1 PRHDT, CDR2 FYEKMQ (reference sequence). With V trimmed by 5 bases and J by 4 bases, 14 bases remained unmatched. CDR3 bases: TGTGCCAGCAGCCCCAGATACGACAGGGTGGTATACAATGAGCAGTTCTTC. Translated, it gives CASSPRYDRVVYNEQFF.

This sequence joins TRBV28 and TRBJ2-5; 12 nucleotides agree with TRBD1. The germline V gene has CDR1 MDHEN and CDR2 SYDVKM. This CDR3 has 16 residues. The junction had 10 bases not matched to a gene; V was cut back by 6 bases and J by 5 bases. Here the CDR3 DNA reads TGTGCCAGCAGATCCTCCGGGACAGGGGGCGGTGAGACCCAGTACTTC. It is translated as CASRSSGTGGGETQYF.

Details on this clone: This same CDR3 is encoded by further DNA sequences in the sample. The V and J genes are TRBV7-9 and TRBJ2-7; D remains unclear. V lost 9 bases and J 0 bases, leaving 9 bases between the germline ends. Germline CDR1 and CDR2: SEHNR and FQNEAQ (reference sequence). The CDR3 extends over 12 amino acids. The CDR3 loop is CASSLSSYEQYF. CDR3 DNA sequence: TGTGCCAGTAGCCTCAGCTCCTACGAGCAGTACTTC. The whole variable domain, remainder taken from reference TRBV7-9 and TRBJ2-7, is DTGVSQNPRHKITKRGQNVTFRCDPISEHNRLYWYRQTLGQGPEFLTYFQNEAQLEKSRLLSDRFSAERPKGSFSTLEIQRTEQGDSAMYLCASSLSSYEQYFGPGTRLTVT.

The rearrangement links TRBV11-3 to TRBJ2-2; 9 nucleotides agree with TRBD1. The J segment lost 7 bases and the V segment lost 4 bases, leaving 4 bases of the junction unmatched. This CDR3 contains 14 residues. Germline V gene lookup returns CDR1 SGHNT and CDR2 YENEEA. The CDR3 nucleotides read TGTGCCAGCAGCTCCCGACAGGGGGGCGGGGAGCTGTTTTTT. It is translated as CASSSRQGGGELFF.

The chain combines TRBV6-1 with TRBJ1-1; a weak D match, TRBD1 (6 bases). The CDR3 totals 15 residues. V was shortened by 4 bases and J by 0 bases, with 12 bases between the two germline ends. CDR1 is MNHNS, CDR2 SASEGT, per germline. The CDR3: CASSVQGSMNTEAFF. DNA of the CDR3: TGTGCCAGCAGTGTACAGGGATCCATGAACACTGAAGCTTTCTTT.

This rearrangement joins TRBV9 to TRBJ2-7, with 8 positions matching TRBD2. The CDR3 runs to 15 residues. Looked up from germline, CDR1 is SGDLS and CDR2 is YYNGEE. V shed 4 bases and J 2 bases; nucleotides not matched to a gene: 8. CDR3 amino acids: CASSWKREPPYEQYF. CDR3 DNA: TGTGCCAGCAGCTGGAAGCGGGAGCCTCCCTACGAGCAGTACTTC.

The chain carries TRBV15 and TRBJ1-1; a possible D gene is TRBD1 (6 bases). The germline gives CDR1 LNHNV, CDR2 YYDKDF (reference sequence). This CDR3 is 15 amino acids long. V lost 0 bases to trimming and J lost 0 bases, with 8 bases between them. CDR3 coding DNA: TGTGCCACCAGCAGAGACGGACAGATGAACACTGAAGCTTTCTTT. It codes for CATSRDGQMNTEAFF.

This clone was picked up one time. The gene calls are TRBV7-3 and TRBJ2-1, with 14 bases matching TRBD2. Germline lookup yields CDR1 SGHTA and CDR2 FQGTGA. CDR3 length: 15 residues. With V trimmed by 4 bases and J by 10 bases, 6 bases remained unmatched. This chain's CDR3 is CASSSGLAGEGEQFF. CDR3 nucleotides: TGTGCCAGCAGCTCGGGACTAGCGGGAGAGGGGGAGCAGTTCTTC.

This chain links TRBV5-1 with TRBJ2-1; 11 bases line up with TRBD2. CDR1 SGHRS and CDR2 YFSETQ come from the germline V gene. The V gene end was trimmed by 3 bases and the J gene end by 5 bases; junction bases not matched to a gene: 4. The CDR3 runs 15 residues. The CDR3 nucleotides read TGCGCCAGCAGCTCGGGACTAGCGGCCCACAATGAGCAGTTCTTC. Its protein product is CASSSGLAAHNEQFF.

The CDR3 region is CASNQNSGRTEQFF. CDR3 sequence (DNA): TGTGCCAGCAATCAGAATAGCGGGAGAACTGAGCAGTTCTTC. The gene calls are TRBV6-1 and TRBJ2-1; 9 bases line up with TRBD2. Germline V lookup: CDR1 MNHNS, CDR2 SASEGT. V was clipped by 7 bases and J by 9 bases; unmatched bases: 10. The CDR3 is 14 amino acids.

This clone turned up a few times. The chain links TRBV27 to TRBJ1-4; D is uncertain. The length of the CDR3 is 13 residues. Germline V gene data show CDR1 as MNHEY and CDR2 as SMNVEV (reference sequence). The V end lost 1 base, the J end lost 4 bases, and 4 bases lay between the germline ends. In nucleotides, the CDR3 is TGTGCCAGCAGTTTATTGAGTAATGAAAAACTGTTTTTT. This encodes CASSLLSNEKLFF.

This clone was recorded once. The chain employs TRBV2 and TRBJ1-1, with D maybe TRBD1 (5 bases). The CDR3 consists of 15 residues. CDR1 and CDR2 from the germline V gene are SNHLY and FYNNEI. Trimming cost V 4 bases and J 4 bases, with 16 bases left between them. The CDR3 loop is CASSVTRVGVTEAFF. The CDR3 DNA is TGTGCCAGCAGTGTAACCAGGGTTGGGGTCACTGAAGCTTTCTTT.

The V call is TRBV7-2, the J call TRBJ2-1; TRBD1 agrees at 8 bases. Unmatched junction bases numbered 10, after V lost 5 bases and J lost 7 bases. CDR1 and CDR2 from the germline V gene are SGHTA and FQGNSA. The CDR3 runs to 15 residues. This CDR3 reads CASSQLDRVWNEQFF. The CDR3 nucleotides are TGTGCCAGCAGCCAACTGGACAGGGTTTGGAATGAGCAGTTCTTC.